This TCR beta chain was sequenced during a study of shared T cell receptors in the human thymus. This clone was seen a few times. Using immunoSEQ multiplex PCR, the repertoire was profiled, and TCRdb retains in-frame clones only, with some absent. The table lists under 700,000 clones, roughly 74% of them singletons, with roughly 0.013% in the top ten. Trimming removed 3 bases from V and 8 bases from J, with 19 bases in between. Germline lookup yields CDR1 GTSNPN and CDR2 SVGIG (reference sequence). The CDR3 loop spans 15 amino acids. This sample was also put to use in a study of human thymus T cells. In that study: It was healthy Finnish infants having corrective surgery for congenital heart defects who were the donors. It was from resections taken during corrective heart surgery that the thymus tissue came. V and J gene usage appeared biased in thymic and blood repertoires. There were highly overlapping thymic repertoires among unrelated individuals, as related research reported.

The sample was thymocytes. This TCR was sampled from a boy under three years old with a congenital heart defect. V and J are TRBV30 and TRBJ1-4; maybe TRBD1 (5 bases). The CDR3 nucleotides are TGTGCCTGGAGATTCCCCCGGGGGGAGAGGGAAAAACTGTTTTTT. Its protein is CAWRFPRGEREKLFF.